This T cell receptor (beta chain) was obtained from a study of T cell repertoires in cytomegalovirus infection (dated by TCRdb to between 2018 and 2021). Describing the broader study: Because public TCR beta signatures pointed to carriage of CMV infection together with the matching HLA type, the HLA type of each donor mattered for the analysis. Results the study describes overall, beyond this receptor: In both this cohort and an independent approximately 370-donor cohort, the cumulative frequency of public TCR beta family members distinguished carriers of CMV infection plus the relevant HLA type. The ex vivo response was dominated by HLA-C-restricted CMV-specific TCR beta clonotypes, which also provided the single most frequent clonotype in two of eight donors.

Data came from an Illumina HiSeq 1500. Using fastp trimming at Q25 and MiXCR clonotype assembly, TCRdb reanalyzed the public sequencing data and kept in-frame beta chains. Records with the same CDR3 protein are collapsed into one entry carrying the most frequent genes and DNA. Counted in this sample were more than 200,000 distinct CDR3 sequences; roughly 9.1% of them appeared once. The top ten clones comprise over 13% of the sample. For this clonotype: Its target antigen remains unknown. Per-base quality was not reported, and no clone a single base away is much larger than it.

The trim is 3 bases for V and 1 base for J, with a gap of 14 bases between the germline ends. Spanning cysteine to phenylalanine, the CDR3 consists of 16 amino acids. Just the 48-base CDR3 DNA is kept, in frame starting at base 1. The germline V gene (reference sequence) gives CDR1 as LGHDT and CDR2 as YNNKEL. The rearranged segments are TRBV3-1 and TRBJ2-3, with the D gene call left open. The sequencing sample was made of PBMCs. The TCR originated in a human donor in good health (CMV status not recorded). Some clones in this sample may be carry-over from other donors' samples. The CDR3 region: CASSHERRFRTDTQYF. The DNA is as follows: TGTGCCAGCAGCCACGAACGGCGGTTTCGCACAGATACGCAGTATTTT.